Below are 5 T cell receptor beta chains sequenced from a single sample in a study of blood T cell repertoires in COVID-19. Profiling relied on immunoSEQ multiplex PCR, and the TCRdb table lists in-frame clones only, not all of them. The sample shows approximately 100,000 clones, roughly 84% of them seen only once. Sequencing input: peripheral blood. Receptors were obtained from a man in his 60s with acute or convalescent COVID-19.

The V call is TRBV7-8, the J call TRBJ1-6; the D gene is possibly TRBD1 (6 bases). CDR1 and CDR2 (germline): SGHVS, FQNEAQ. The CDR3 sequence is 13 residues long. V shed 2 bases and J shed 8 bases, with 7 bases lying between them. The CDR3 protein is CASSLKGDSPLHF. CDR3 DNA sequence: TGTGCCAGCAGCTTAAAGGGGGATTCACCCCTCCACTTT.

The chain combines TRBV24-1 with TRBJ1-1, with D uncertain. CDR1 and CDR2 (germline): KGHDR, SFDVKD. The CDR3 totals 13 residues. Deletions cut 4 bases from V and 8 bases from J, with 13 bases between. The CDR3 DNA reads TGTGCCACCAGTGACCCCTTGACAAGGGAAGCTTTCTTT. As protein: CATSDPLTREAFF.

The rearrangement joins TRBV5-1 to TRBJ1-1, with D uncertain. The germline V and J ends were trimmed by 0 bases and 0 bases, with 6 bases remaining between them. The CDR3 extends over 14 amino acids. Germline V gene data show CDR1 as SGHRS and CDR2 as YFSETQ. CDR3 bases: TGCGCCAGCAGCTTGGACAAACTGAACACTGAAGCTTTCTTT. Amino acids: CASSLDKLNTEAFF.

This chain joins TRBV6-1 and TRBJ1-1; the D gene is possibly TRBD1 (5 bases). V lost 1 base and J 3 bases, leaving 12 bases between the germline ends. This CDR3 region has 15 residues. Germline V CDR1 and CDR2: MNHNS, SASEGT. In DNA form, the CDR3 reads TGTGCCAGCAGTGAAGAGGGGTACGGAGACACTGAAGCTTTCTTT. It translates to CASSEEGYGDTEAFF.

V and J are TRBV5-8 and TRBJ1-2, with 10 positions matching TRBD1. Germline CDR1 is SGHTS and CDR2 is YDEGEE. With V trimmed by 6 bases and J by 3 bases, 14 bases remained unmatched. The CDR3 extends over 17 amino acids. CDR3 amino acids: CASTPGIGTGVDYGYTF. The CDR3, as DNA: TGTGCCAGCACCCCGGGTATTGGGACAGGGGTTGACTATGGCTACACCTTC. Complete variable domain (other parts from reference TRBV5-8 and TRBJ1-2): EAGVTQSPTHLIKTRGQQATLRCSPISGHTSVYWYQQALGLGLQFLLWYDEGEERNRGNFPPRFSGRQFPNYSSELNVNALELEDSALYLCASTPGIGTGVDYGYTFGSGTRLTVV.